The 25 T cell receptor beta chains listed next were all sequenced from one sample in a study of T cell repertoires in breast cancer. An expanded emulsion RT-PCR with primers for all TCR V genes paired CD8+ T cell chains. Blocking oligonucleotides added to a second nested PCR suppressed unpaired genes. MiXCR was run by TCRdb on the emulsion pairing reads, yielding one entry per CDR3 protein. The sample contains several thousand distinct CDR3 sequences, roughly a third of which appear only once. The sequenced material came from CD8+ T cells. Receptor source: a pool of human donors with breast cancer or a healthy control (not recorded which).

By sample fraction, this clonotype is medium-sized (0.01 to 0.1%). This chain uses TRBV5-6 with TRBJ1-4; D not certain. The germline V gene encodes CDR1 SGHDT and CDR2 YYEEEE. Trimming removed 4 bases from V and 8 bases from J, with 15 bases in between. The CDR3 contains 14 residues. CDR3 in amino acids: CASSPDSGGEKLFF. CDR3 nucleotides: TGTGCCAGCAGCCCTGACTCGGGTGGCGAAAAACTGTTTTTT.

A word on this clonotype: A much larger clone lies one base from this, so it may be a read error. The J gene is TRBJ2-3, the V gene TRBV24-1; no clear D gene. The CDR3 length is 12 residues. Trimming shortened V by 0 bases and J by 8 bases, and 5 bases separated the two germline ends. Germline CDR1 reads KGHDR; CDR2 reads SFDVKD. DNA for the CDR3: TGTGCCACCAGTGATTTGGCGATTACGCAGTATTTT. It translates to CATSDLAITQYF.

With regard to this clonotype: A much larger clone differs by one base, so this may be a read error. The chain is built from TRBV2 and TRBJ2-1, with no clear D. The CDR3 runs 14 residues. Between the trimmed V and J ends, which lost 7 bases and 4 bases, there was a span of 14 bases. Germline V gene lookup returns CDR1 SNHLY and CDR2 FYNNEI. CDR3 sequence: CASTRSYSYNEQFF. CDR3 nucleotides: TGTGCCAGCACCAGGAGCTACAGTTACAATGAGCAGTTCTTC.

About this clonotype: The junction shows a germline mismatch at one end, possibly a read error. The J gene is TRBJ2-3, the V gene TRBV20-1, with D possibly TRBD2 on 6 matching bases. Per germline, CDR1 DFQATT and CDR2 SNEGSKA (reference sequence). CDR3 length equals 15 residues. The CDR3 is CSARAVAVHTDTQYF. The DNA for the CDR3 is TGCAGTGCTAGAGCGGTAGCGGTCCACACGGATACGCAATATTTT.

This clonotype has at least ten counts. The chain carries TRBV29-1 and TRBJ1-4; D is unresolved. The CDR3 extends over 11 amino acids. V lost 5 bases, J lost 7 bases, and 8 bases lay in between. Germline V gene sequence: CDR1 SQVTM, CDR2 ANQGSEA. CDR3 nucleotides: TGCAGCGTTATAAGCGGTGAAAAACTGTTTTTT. Translating it yields CSVISGEKLFF.

This clonotype ranks as medium-sized. The V gene is TRBV28, the J gene TRBJ2-5, with TRBD2 matching over 11 bases. CDR1 is MDHEN, CDR2 SYDVKM, per germline. Trimming removed 7 bases from V and 6 bases from J; junction bases left unmatched: 10. The CDR3 is 15 amino acids. The DNA of the CDR3 is TGTGCCAGCAACACTAGCGGGGGCCTGGGGAAGACCCAGTACTTC. Translating it yields CASNTSGGLGKTQYF.

The chain employs TRBV18 and TRBJ2-7; TRBD2 aligns across 7 bases. Germline assignment: CDR1 KGHSH and CDR2 LQKENI. V shed 5 bases and J 1 base; nucleotides not matched to a gene: 2. CDR3 length equals 13 residues. This CDR3 is CASSAGESYEQYF. The CDR3 DNA is TGTGCCAGCTCAGCGGGAGAGTCCTACGAGCAGTACTTC.

This clonotype appeared many times. The chain carries TRBV11-2 and TRBJ2-6, with D unresolved. V shed 2 bases and J shed 0 bases, with 5 bases lying between them. CDR3 length: 15 amino acids. Germline CDR1 SGHAT, CDR2 FQNNGV. This chain's CDR3 is CASSLKTSGANVLTF. The CDR3, as DNA: TGTGCCAGCAGCTTAAAAACCTCTGGGGCCAACGTCCTGACTTTC.

Within the sample, this clonotype is medium-sized. The V call is TRBV9, the J call TRBJ2-3; the match to TRBD1 covers 8 bases. The CDR3 is 15 amino acids. CDR1 and CDR2 (germline): SGDLS, YYNGEE. The V segment lost 1 base and the J segment 2 bases; nucleotides outside the gene matches: 3. This CDR3 is CASSVRGQDTDTQYF. The CDR3 DNA follows: TGTGCCAGCAGCGTAAGGGGACAGGACACAGATACGCAGTATTTT. Variable domain in full (rest from reference TRBV9 and TRBJ2-3): DSGVTQTPKHLITATGQRVTLRCSPRSGDLSVYWYQQSLDQGLQFLIQYYNGEERAKGNILERFSAQQFPDLHSELNLSSLELGDSALYFCASSVRGQDTDTQYFGPGTRLTVL.

The chain couples TRBV6-2 or TRBV6-3 to TRBJ1-6; D is possibly TRBD1 (6 bases). CDR3 length: 14 amino acids. V lost 6 bases and J lost 10, with 16 bases in between. Germline V gene data show CDR1 as MNHEY and CDR2 as SVGEGT. CDR3 residues: CASRITGTNSPLHF. In nucleotides, the CDR3 is TGTGCCAGCAGAATCACAGGGACGAACTCACCCCTCCACTTT.

This clonotype was recorded many times. The rearrangement links TRBV24-1 to TRBJ2-5, with 7 bases matching TRBD2. This CDR3 is 17 amino acids long. Per germline, CDR1 KGHDR and CDR2 SFDVKD. CDR3 amino acids: CARLCLLAIHLGETQYF. The CDR3 DNA is TGTGCTCGCCTTTGCCTACTAGCGATCCATTTAGGAGAGACCCAGTACTTC.

Ten or more counts support this clonotype. The chain recombines TRBV25-1 with TRBJ2-1; 7 positions match TRBD1. Germline V gene sequence: CDR1 MGHDK, CDR2 SYGVNS. This CDR3 region has 13 residues. After removal of 4 bases from V and 5 bases from J, the junction contained 2 bases not matched to a gene. The DNA of the CDR3 is TGTGCCAGCAGTGGGGGACAGAACAATGAGCAGTTCTTC. It is translated as CASSGGQNNEQFF.

This clonotype was detected many times. The J gene is TRBJ2-1, the V gene TRBV14; TRBD1 or TRBD2 may be the D gene (5 bases each). Germline CDR1 is SGHDN and CDR2 is FVKESK. The ends were cut back, 0 bases at V and 9 bases at J, with 15 bases in the middle. The CDR3 extends over 15 amino acids. Here the CDR3 DNA reads TGTGCCAGCAGCCAAGATTTTAGCGATCAGGGTGAGCAGTTCTTC. This sequence encodes CASSQDFSDQGEQFF.

This clonotype was picked up many times. J is TRBJ1-1 and V is TRBV15; unclear D gene. V was cut by 0 bases and J by 8 bases, with 10 bases left in between. The CDR3 is 13 residues long. The germline V gene encodes CDR1 LNHNV and CDR2 YYDKDF (reference sequence). CDR3 nucleotide sequence: TGTGCCACCAGCAGAGATCACGCAACCGAAGCTTTCTTT. Translation gives CATSRDHATEAFF.

J is TRBJ1-5 and V is TRBV28; D ambiguous. V was shortened by 5 bases and J by 7 bases, with 18 bases between the two germline ends. The CDR3 covers 15 residues. Germline V gene sequence: CDR1 MDHEN, CDR2 SYDVKM. CDR3 sequence: CASSTPQEKCQPQHF. As DNA, the CDR3 is TGTGCCAGCAGTACACCCCAGGAAAAATGCCAGCCCCAGCATTTT.

The genes are TRBV11-2 and TRBJ1-1; 8 bases are shared with TRBD1. The CDR3 has 17 residues. V lost 1 base and J lost 5; bases outside the gene matches: 12. Germline V gives CDR1 SGHAT, CDR2 FQNNGV. The chain's CDR3 is CASSLVRTGLSLTEAFF. CDR3 DNA sequence: TGTGCCAGCAGCTTAGTCCGGACAGGGTTAAGTTTAACTGAAGCTTTCTTT.

By sample fraction, this clonotype is large. This chain uses TRBV28 with TRBJ1-2; D might be TRBD1 (5 bases). Germline-derived CDR1 and CDR2 are MDHEN and SYDVKM. V shed 5 bases and J shed 4 bases, with 14 bases lying between them. The CDR3 loop spans 14 amino acids. The CDR3: CASSIAGKVYGYTF. The CDR3, as DNA: TGTGCCAGCAGTATCGCAGGGAAGGTCTATGGCTACACCTTC.

The chain recombines TRBV4-3 with TRBJ2-2; no clear D. With 1 base removed from V and 8 bases from J, the gap between germline ends came to 8 bases. This CDR3 is 13 amino acids long. CDR1 and CDR2 from the germline V gene are LGHNA and YSLEER. The CDR3 DNA reads TGCGCCAGCAGCCAAGTCAGTGTGGGGGAGCTGTTTTTT. It codes for CASSQVSVGELFF.

This clonotype was counted many times. The chain joins TRBV28 to TRBJ1-1; D is undetermined. The V end was cut by 3 bases, the J end by 3 bases, with 5 bases between. Germline CDR1 is MDHEN and CDR2 is SYDVKM. The CDR3 is made up of 12 amino acids. CDR3 sequence reads: CASSFGDTEAFF. The CDR3 DNA reads TGTGCCAGCAGTTTTGGTGACACTGAAGCTTTCTTT.

Note on this clonotype: This likely comes from a read error, as the CDR3 has no conserved phenylalanine or tryptophan at its end. Because the CDR3's place on the DNA is in doubt, the DNA is left out and the CDR3 is given as listed by TCRdb. The CDR3 sequence is CALPHLAPPQPS. The genes are TRBV28 and TRBJ1-5; TRBD1 was called by the table and not checked on the DNA. Germline V gene sequence: CDR1 MDHEN, CDR2 SYDVKM. The CDR3 totals 12 residues, both ends included.

This clonotype was counted between two and nine times. V is TRBV19 and J is TRBJ1-1; no clear D. Trimming removed 6 bases at V and 0 bases at J, with 8 bases between. The germline V gene has CDR1 LNHDA and CDR2 SQIVND (reference sequence). The CDR3 runs 13 residues. The CDR3 here is CASRYRLNTEAFF. CDR3 bases: TGTGCCAGTAGGTACCGATTGAACACTGAAGCTTTCTTT.

The table lists this clonotype with a few counts. The rearrangement uses TRBV11-2 and TRBJ1-3; no clear D. The CDR3 contains 20 residues. V lost 0 bases and J 5 bases, leaving 26 bases between the germline ends. Germline-derived CDR1 and CDR2 are SGHAT and FQNNGV. The CDR3 DNA reads as TGTGCCAGCAGCTTAGAGATGGCGGCCCGATTGACCGTGGAGAGAAACACCATATATTTT. The encoded protein is CASSLEMAARLTVERNTIYF.

V and J are TRBV29-1 and TRBJ2-5; a weak D match, TRBD1 (6 bases). The V gene's germline CDR1 is SQVTM and CDR2 ANQGSEA. The V end lost 6 bases, the J end lost 5 bases, and 13 bases lay between the germline ends. This CDR3 region has 12 residues. The CDR3 DNA follows: TGCAGCGTCGCTGACAGGAGGGAGACCCAGTACTTC. This codes for CSVADRRETQYF.

This clonotype was counted a few times. V is TRBV6-1 and J is TRBJ2-7, with 12 bases matching TRBD1. Per germline, CDR1 MNHNS and CDR2 SASEGT. The CDR3 loop spans 14 amino acids. The J segment lost 7 bases and the V segment lost 5 bases, leaving 6 bases of the junction unmatched. CDR3 DNA: TGTGCCAGCAGTAAGGGACAGGGGGCGGGTGAGCAGTACGTC. As protein: CASSKGQGAGEQYV.

As concerns this clonotype: One base away lies a much larger clone, so this may be a sequencing read error. The chain has TRBV6-1 and TRBJ2-3, with a possible D match to TRBD1 (6 bases). CDR1 is MNHNS, CDR2 SASEGT, per germline. V lost 6 bases, J lost 6 bases, and 19 bases lay in between. The CDR3 totals 15 residues. The CDR3 nucleotides are TGTGCCAGCAGGCGACTGGGGGCGCTTGTGGATACGCAGTATTTT. This translates into CASRRLGALVDTQYF.